The TCR beta chain described here comes from a study of metastatic and nonmetastatic thyroid tumors. All patients were treatment-naive before thyroid surgery. MiXCR re-clonotyped the PCR reads for TCRdb. This sample has approximately 18,000 clones; about 26% occur once, and the top ten carry under 25%. The sample was tumor tissue. This receptor was identified in a female donor with papillary thyroid cancer or a benign thyroid nodule (not recorded which). Some clones in this sample may be carry-over from other donors' samples.

CDR3 protein: CASSLYLPGPGRGYTF. CDR3 nucleotide sequence: TGTGCCAGCAGCTTATACCTCCCGGGGCCAGGGCGCGGCTACACCTTC. The chain combines TRBV5-5 with TRBJ1-2; tentative D call: TRBD1 (5 bases). This CDR3 region has 16 residues. Germline V gene lookup returns CDR1 SGHKS and CDR2 YYEKEE (reference sequence). V was pared by 2 bases and J by 8 bases, with 22 bases between.